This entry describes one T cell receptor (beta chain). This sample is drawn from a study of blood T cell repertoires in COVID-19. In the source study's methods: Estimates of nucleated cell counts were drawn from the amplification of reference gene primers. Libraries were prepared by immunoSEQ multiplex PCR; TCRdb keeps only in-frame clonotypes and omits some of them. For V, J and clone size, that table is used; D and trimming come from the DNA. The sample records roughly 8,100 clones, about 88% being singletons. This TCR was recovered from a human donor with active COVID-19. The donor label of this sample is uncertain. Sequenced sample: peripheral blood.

The CDR3 DNA follows: TGCGCCAGCAGCCACCTCCAGGGTAGCTATGGCTACACCTTC. As protein: CASSHLQGSYGYTF. This chain connects TRBV4-1 to TRBJ1-2; a possible D gene is TRBD1 (5 bases). Trimming took off 3 bases at V and 4 bases at J, with 12 bases between the two ends. CDR3 length: 14 amino acids. CDR1 is MGHRA and CDR2 is YSYEKL in the germline V gene.